The 8 T cell receptor beta chains reported below all come from one sample, sequenced in a study of OX40 agonist ivuxolimab in advanced cancers. Profiling relied on immunoSEQ multiplex PCR, and the TCRdb table lists in-frame clones only, not all of them. The sample includes 65,000 to 90,000 clones, roughly 86% of them seen just once. The sequencing here drew on CD4+ or CD8+ T cells sorted from blood, taken in a trial of the OX40 agonist ivuxolimab. Receptor source: an adult with an advanced solid tumor such as melanoma, head and neck, liver or kidney cancer.

This chain joins TRBV27 and TRBJ1-3; possibly TRBD1 for D (5 bases). Germline CDR1 and CDR2: MNHEY and SMNVEV (reference sequence). Trimming removed 6 bases at V and 6 bases at J, with 24 bases between. CDR3 length: 17 residues. This chain's CDR3 is CASSLHFSGTSLNTIYF. Here the CDR3 DNA reads TGTGCCAGCAGCCTACACTTCTCCGGGACCTCATTAAACACCATATATTTT.

This chain connects TRBV19 to TRBJ1-4; D ambiguous. V lost 5 bases and J lost 6, with 10 bases in between. The CDR3 loop spans 13 amino acids. Germline CDR1 LNHDA, CDR2 SQIVND (reference sequence). CDR3 sequence: CASSRSRDEKLFF. Here the CDR3 DNA reads TGTGCCAGTAGTCGAAGTAGGGATGAAAAACTGTTTTTT.

This clone was found once. This chain uses TRBV6-5 with TRBJ1-1; 12 bases line up with TRBD1. The CDR3 is 15 amino acids. V dropped 6 bases and J dropped 2; count of bases not matched to a gene: 4. Germline V gene sequence: CDR1 MNHEY, CDR2 SVGAGI. CDR3 sequence: CASSGTGGVNTEAFF. CDR3 DNA: TGTGCCAGCAGCGGGACAGGGGGCGTAAACACTGAAGCTTTCTTT.

The gene calls are TRBV29-1 and TRBJ2-3; 8 bases line up with TRBD2. Trimming at V came to 5 bases and at J to 0 bases, leaving 7 bases not matched to a gene. The CDR3 consists of 15 residues. Germline V gene lookup returns CDR1 SQVTM and CDR2 ANQGSEA. CDR3 amino acids: CSVRAGVSSTDTQYF. DNA of the CDR3: TGCAGCGTTCGAGCGGGGGTCTCTAGCACAGATACGCAGTATTTT.

The V call is TRBV6-5, the J call TRBJ2-6; D is perhaps TRBD1 (6 bases). The CDR3 runs 15 residues. The V gene lost 6 bases and the J gene lost 3 bases, with 12 bases spanning the gap. From germline, CDR1 is MNHEY and CDR2 SVGAGI. The CDR3 DNA sequence: TGTGCCAGCAGCCGACAGGACCGTGGGGCCAACGTCCTGACTTTC. It yields the protein CASSRQDRGANVLTF.

The V and J genes are TRBV10-3 and TRBJ2-5, with D possibly being TRBD2 (7 bases). CDR1 and CDR2 (germline): ENHRY, SYGVKD. This CDR3 region has 13 residues. Trimming left V 6 bases short and J 4 bases short, with 12 bases between. The CDR3 DNA is TGTGCCATCAGCGGAGGGGGGGGAGAGACCCAGTACTTC. It yields the protein CAISGGGGETQYF.

The genes are TRBV2 and TRBJ2-1; the D gene is possibly TRBD1 (6 bases). CDR1 is SNHLY, CDR2 FYNNEI, per germline. This CDR3 contains 15 residues. V shed 4 bases and J shed 1 base, with 11 bases lying between them. The CDR3 here is CASSGPRGSYNEQFF. The CDR3 region has the DNA TGTGCCAGCAGTGGTCCCAGGGGTTCCTACAATGAGCAGTTCTTC.

J is TRBJ1-4 and V is TRBV7-2, with 10 bases aligning to TRBD1. V lost 5 bases, J lost 8 bases, and 8 bases stayed unmatched. The length of the CDR3 is 15 residues. Germline V gene data show CDR1 as SGHTA and CDR2 as FQGNSA. The DNA of the CDR3 is TGTGCCAGCAGCCCGGACAGGGGGATTTGGGAAAAACTGTTTTTT. This translates into CASSPDRGIWEKLFF.